The 27 T cell receptor beta chains listed next were all sequenced from one sample in a study of shared clonotypes between healthy human individuals. Naivety among CD8 cells was defined by CD45RO negativity and positive CCR7 selection, thereby excluding terminally differentiated effector memory CD45RA+ cells. Only in-frame clones appear in the TCRdb table, and some are missing; sequencing was by immunoSEQ multiplex PCR. The table includes hundreds of thousands of clones, about 95% detected once. Material: naive CD8+ T cells sorted from blood. The receptor source for this set is a woman aged 25 to 39 in good health.

This sequence joins TRBV28 and TRBJ1-2; 9 nucleotides line up with TRBD1. This CDR3 is 12 amino acids long. Germline CDR1 reads MDHEN; CDR2 reads SYDVKM. The ends lost 6 bases at V and 6 bases at J; junction bases unmatched: 2. The CDR3 DNA sequence: TGTGCCAGCAGGCGGACAGGGGATGGCTACACCTTC. It codes for CASRRTGDGYTF.

V gene TRBV28 combines with J gene TRBJ2-1; 12 bases map to TRBD1. CDR1 is MDHEN and CDR2 is SYDVKM in the germline V gene. Trimming removed 1 base from V and 8 bases from J; junction bases left unmatched: 6. There are 16 residues in the CDR3. The CDR3 nucleotides read TGTGCCAGCAGTTTATTGTCGGGACAGGGGGCCGATGAGCAGTTCTTC. Translated: CASSLLSGQGADEQFF.

This clone was seen just once. The gene calls are TRBV4-1 and TRBJ1-2; 8 bases match TRBD1. The V gene end was trimmed by 0 bases and the J gene end by 4 bases; junction bases not matched to a gene: 4. Germline V gives CDR1 MGHRA, CDR2 YSYEKL. The CDR3 has 15 amino acids. The CDR3 reads CASSQETGGGYGYTF. In nucleotides, the CDR3 is TGCGCCAGCAGCCAAGAAACAGGGGGTGGCTATGGCTACACCTTC.

This rearrangement joins TRBV19 to TRBJ2-3, with TRBD2 identical over 7 bases. CDR3 size: 13 residues. Trimming took 5 bases from V and 5 from J; bases not matched to a gene: 4. CDR1 is LNHDA and CDR2 is SQIVND in the germline V gene (reference sequence). The chain's CDR3 is CASSGREGDTQYF. CDR3 DNA: TGTGCCAGTAGTGGGAGGGAGGGAGATACGCAGTATTTT.

The rearrangement uses TRBV27 and TRBJ2-1; D unresolved. CDR1 is MNHEY, CDR2 SMNVEV, per germline (reference sequence). The V end was cut by 4 bases, the J end by 6 bases, with 7 bases between. This CDR3 region has 12 residues. CDR3 residues: CASSSNSNEQFF. CDR3 sequence (DNA): TGTGCCAGCAGTTCCAACTCCAATGAGCAGTTCTTC.

The chain employs TRBV9 and TRBJ1-2; D remains ambiguous. The CDR3 length is 12 residues. V was pared by 1 base and J by 0 bases, with 1 base between. The V gene's germline CDR1 is SGDLS and CDR2 YYNGEE. The CDR3 spells CASSVTNYGYTF. In nucleotides, the CDR3 is TGTGCCAGCAGCGTAACTAACTATGGCTACACCTTC.

This clone was detected once. The chain is built from TRBV9 and TRBJ2-7; D tentatively reads TRBD1 or TRBD2 (5 bases each). In germline, CDR1 is SGDLS, CDR2 YYNGEE. The CDR3 has 14 residues. V was cut by 4 bases and J by 6 bases, with 17 bases left in between. In DNA form, the CDR3 reads TGTGCCAGCAGCACCCGGGACCAAGGTTCCGAGCAGTACTTC. It codes for CASSTRDQGSEQYF.

V usage is TRBV6-1 and J usage is TRBJ2-5, with D perhaps matching TRBD2 (6 bases). Judging by the DNA end, TRBJ2-7 fits better; the J call may be wrong. There are 14 residues in the CDR3. Germline CDR1 reads MNHNS; CDR2 reads SASEGT. Here the CDR3 DNA reads TGTGCCAGCTGGAGATTTACGGGAGATTACGAGCAGTACTTC. Protein sequence: CASWRFTGDYEQYF.

The table lists this clone with a count of one. The rearrangement uses TRBV28 and TRBJ1-2; no clear D. CDR1 is MDHEN, CDR2 SYDVKM, per germline. This CDR3 has 13 amino acids. Trimming stripped 1 base from V and 5 bases from J, with 8 bases between. CDR3 coding DNA: TGTGCCAGCAGTTTATTGGACGGATATGGCTACACCTTC. It is translated as CASSLLDGYGYTF.

The chain recombines TRBV7-9 with TRBJ2-3; D perhaps matches TRBD2 (6 bases). Germline CDR1 SEHNR, CDR2 FQNEAQ (reference sequence). The CDR3 length is 16 residues. V lost 6 bases and J lost 2, with 18 bases in between. CDR3 in amino acids: CASSQSERGLTDTQYF. In nucleotides, the CDR3 is TGTGCCAGCAGTCAATCGGAGAGGGGACTCACAGATACGCAGTATTTT.

The DNA for the CDR3 is TGTGCCAGCAGCTTAGTTGGGTCCGGTTATGAGCAGTTCTTC. Its translation: CASSLVGSGYEQFF. V gene TRBV7-9 combines with J gene TRBJ2-1; D unclear. The germline V and J ends were trimmed by 1 base and 8 bases, with 12 bases remaining between them. Per the germline V gene, CDR1 is SEHNR and CDR2 is FQNEAQ (reference sequence). The CDR3 runs 14 residues.

The gene calls are TRBV27 and TRBJ1-2; D remains ambiguous. Germline CDR1 reads MNHEY; CDR2 reads SMNVEV (reference sequence). Trimming removed 5 bases from V and 0 bases from J, with 13 bases in between. The CDR3 totals 15 residues. The CDR3 DNA sequence: TGTGCCAGCAGTCCTCTGGATGAGACTAACTATGGCTACACCTTC. Residues: CASSPLDETNYGYTF.

In regard to this clone: The same CDR3 can be traced to other DNA sequences in this sample. The rearrangement uses TRBV5-4 and TRBJ2-5; D gene uncertain. There are 13 residues in the CDR3. Germline assignment: CDR1 SGHNT and CDR2 YYREEE (reference sequence). V dropped 0 bases and J dropped 3 bases, with 6 bases sitting between them. The CDR3 bases are TGTGCCAGCAGCTTGGAGTTAGAAGAGACCCAGTACTTC. Translation: CASSLELEETQYF.

The chain links TRBV6-1 to TRBJ1-3; possibly TRBD1 for D (6 bases). The V gene lost 5 bases and the J gene lost 4 bases, with 15 bases spanning the gap. The CDR3 totals 15 residues. The germline V gene encodes CDR1 MNHNS and CDR2 SASEGT. The CDR3: CASSSDSFTGNTIYF. CDR3 nucleotides: TGTGCCAGCAGTTCGGACAGCTTCACGGGAAACACCATATATTTT.

The chain employs TRBV28 and TRBJ2-7; 7 nucleotides line up with TRBD2. CDR3 length: 18 residues. V lost 4 bases to trimming and J lost 6 bases; unmatched junction nucleotides: 21. CDR1 is MDHEN and CDR2 is SYDVKM in the germline V gene. The CDR3 DNA reads TGTGCCAGCAGTTCGCTAGGAACCGGTGGGCGGGAGTTAGGCGAGCAGTACTTC. It codes for CASSSLGTGGRELGEQYF. The full variable domain, with the rest looked up from reference TRBV28 and TRBJ2-7, is DVKVTQSSRYLVKRTGEKVFLECVQDMDHENMFWYRQDPGLGLRLIYFSYDVKMKEKGDIPEGYSVSREKKERFSLILESASTNQTSMYLCASSSLGTGGRELGEQYFGPGTRLTVT.

The rearrangement joins TRBV28 to TRBJ2-1; D not resolved. Germline values: CDR1 MDHEN, CDR2 SYDVKM. Deletions cut 5 bases from V and 0 bases from J, with 14 bases between. This CDR3 comprises 16 residues. CDR3 coding DNA: TGTGCCAGCAGTGGGCCGTTCCTCGGCTCCTACAATGAGCAGTTCTTC. Translated, it gives CASSGPFLGSYNEQFF.

This chain joins TRBV28 and TRBJ1-1; a possible D gene is TRBD1 (5 bases). V was trimmed by 11 bases and J by 0 bases, leaving 13 bases between them. The CDR3 spans 13 residues. Looked up from germline, CDR1 is MDHEN and CDR2 is SYDVKM. The CDR3 sequence: CAARRGMNTEAFF. Written as DNA, the CDR3 is TGTGCCGCGAGGAGGGGAATGAACACTGAAGCTTTCTTT. Complete variable domain (other parts from reference TRBV28 and TRBJ1-1): DVKVTQSSRYLVKRTGEKVFLECVQDMDHENMFWYRQDPGLGLRLIYFSYDVKMKEKGDIPEGYSVSREKKERFSLILESASTNQTSMYLCAARRGMNTEAFFGQGTRLTVV.

The rearrangement links TRBV6-6 to TRBJ2-7; D is perhaps TRBD1 (6 bases). The germline V and J ends were trimmed by 6 bases and 0 bases, with 12 bases remaining between them. The CDR3 sequence is 14 residues long. Germline CDR1 reads MNHNY; CDR2 reads SVGAGI (reference sequence). CDR3 sequence (DNA): TGTGCCAGCAGACCCGGGACAAGCTCCTACGAGCAGTACTTC. The encoded protein is CASRPGTSSYEQYF.

This clone was recorded once. V is TRBV6-5 and J is TRBJ2-7, with 7 nucleotides matching TRBD2. CDR1 MNHEY and CDR2 SVGAGI come from the germline V gene. Trimming at V came to 2 bases and at J to 6 bases, leaving 10 bases not matched to a gene. This CDR3 has 15 amino acids. The CDR3: CASSYEVGGLSEQYF. DNA of the CDR3: TGTGCCAGCAGTTACGAGGTGGGAGGGCTGAGCGAGCAGTACTTC.

The gene calls are TRBV4-1 and TRBJ2-5, with D unresolved. The CDR3 is 13 amino acids. Germline loops: CDR1 MGHRA, CDR2 YSYEKL. Trimming stripped 5 bases from V and 4 bases from J, with 11 bases between. The CDR3 is CASSYGPAETQYF. The CDR3 coding sequence is TGCGCCAGCAGCTACGGACCAGCAGAGACCCAGTACTTC.

This chain uses TRBV7-9 with TRBJ2-2; D is unclear. Germline V gene lookup returns CDR1 SEHNR and CDR2 FQNEAQ (reference sequence). This CDR3 spans 12 amino acids. Written as DNA, the CDR3 is TGTAGTGGCCTGGAGAACACCGGGGAGCTGTTTTTT. It yields the protein CSGLENTGELFF.

V gene TRBV30 combines with J gene TRBJ2-7, with a tentative D call TRBD2 (5 bases). Germline V gene lookup returns CDR1 GTSNPN and CDR2 SVGIG (reference sequence). The CDR3 loop spans 12 amino acids. Trimming left V 6 bases short and J 0 bases short, with 9 bases between. In DNA, the CDR3 is TGTGCCTGTGGGGAGAGCTCCTACGAGCAGTACTTC. It translates to CACGESSYEQYF.

J is TRBJ1-1 and V is TRBV14, with D unclear. The CDR3 is 16 residues long. V was cut by 0 bases and J by 1 base, with 12 bases left in between. CDR1 and CDR2 (germline): SGHDN, FVKESK. The CDR3 bases are TGTGCCAGCAGCCAAGAGCTGGTTGCTGGGAACACTGAAGCTTTCTTT. It is translated as CASSQELVAGNTEAFF.

This rearrangement joins TRBV10-3 to TRBJ2-3, with 11 bases identical to TRBD1. The CDR3 spans 16 residues. CDR1 is ENHRY, CDR2 SYGVKD, per germline. V gave up 6 bases and J gave up 4 bases; unmatched junction bases: 9. CDR3 amino acids: CAISRGDRGTPDTQYF. As DNA, the CDR3 is TGTGCCATCAGCAGGGGGGACAGGGGGACCCCAGATACGCAGTATTTT.

This chain's CDR3 is CASSFWGDGNYGYTF. The CDR3 DNA follows: TGTGCCAGCAGTTTCTGGGGTGACGGTAACTATGGCTACACCTTC. The chain has TRBV28 and TRBJ1-2, with D unresolved. Trimming pared 3 bases from V and 1 base from J, leaving 12 bases between. Germline CDR1 MDHEN, CDR2 SYDVKM. CDR3 length equals 15 residues.

The chain joins TRBV28 to TRBJ1-2; D might be TRBD1 (6 bases). The CDR3 spans 16 residues. CDR1 is MDHEN, CDR2 SYDVKM, per germline. V was clipped by 5 bases and J by 2 bases, with 18 bases between them. CDR3 region: CASSPTTGTPNYGYTF. The CDR3 DNA reads as TGTGCCAGCAGTCCTACCACCGGGACACCGAACTATGGCTACACCTTC.

V is TRBV7-9 and J is TRBJ2-1; D not resolved. Germline CDR1 is SEHNR and CDR2 is FQNEAQ (reference sequence). V dropped 5 bases and J dropped 5 bases, with 13 bases sitting between them. This CDR3 comprises 14 residues. Written as DNA, the CDR3 is TGTGCCAGCAGCCCTACCCGGGTCGACAATGAGCAGTTCTTC. This gives the protein CASSPTRVDNEQFF.